Listed below are T cell receptor beta chains from one sample, sequenced in a study of shared clonotypes between healthy human individuals. The method was immunoSEQ multiplex PCR; TCRdb's version includes in-frame clones alone and lacks a portion of them. The data show approximately 1.9 million clones, with about 94% seen just once and less than 2% held by the top ten. The sequencing input was naive CD8+ T cells from PBMCs. The receptor source for this set is a man in his late teens or twenties in good health. Some clones in this sample may be carry-over from other donors' samples. The conserved cysteine and the conserved F or W are not part of the CDR3 here. Fields, in order: J gene, V gene, CDR3 protein.

j_gene: TRBJ2-1
v_gene: TRBV7-3
CDR3aa: ASSLVGGLAGLYNEQF

j_gene: TRBJ1-4
v_gene: TRBV9
CDR3aa: ASSRTGTLAEKLF

j_gene: TRBJ2-7
v_gene: TRBV18
CDR3aa: ASSRRQGDDEQY

j_gene: TRBJ2-7
v_gene: TRBV7-9
CDR3aa: ASSTEAWYEQY

j_gene: TRBJ1-2
v_gene: TRBV9
CDR3aa: ASSVGRGAYGYT

j_gene: TRBJ1-1
v_gene: TRBV28
CDR3aa: ASSSTGEADTEAF

j_gene: TRBJ2-7
v_gene: TRBV7-9
CDR3aa: ASSALSLEQY

j_gene: TRBJ2-1
v_gene: TRBV9
CDR3aa: ASSVGDYNYNEQF

j_gene: TRBJ2-7
v_gene: TRBV4-1
CDR3aa: ASSQEPSSRTEQY

j_gene: TRBJ1-5
v_gene: TRBV4-1
CDR3aa: ASSQGTPYSNQPQH

j_gene: TRBJ1-6
v_gene: TRBV4-1
CDR3aa: ASSQESSPLH

j_gene: TRBJ1-1
v_gene: TRBV14
CDR3aa: ASSTRTNRAEAF

j_gene: TRBJ2-2
v_gene: TRBV2
CDR3aa: ASSENRAGRGITGELF

j_gene: TRBJ2-1
v_gene: TRBV2
CDR3aa: ASTPAYNEQF

j_gene: TRBJ1-1
v_gene: TRBV27
CDR3aa: ASTPWGANTEAF

j_gene: TRBJ1-1
v_gene: TRBV9
CDR3aa: ASSVRGQGAAF

j_gene: TRBJ2-3
v_gene: TRBV6-6
CDR3aa: ASSSLGLVLTDTQY

j_gene: TRBJ2-4
v_gene: TRBV7-2
CDR3aa: ASSFGGIGAKNIQY

j_gene: TRBJ1-2
v_gene: TRBV30
CDR3aa: AWSHISYGYT

j_gene: TRBJ2-7
v_gene: TRBV6-1
CDR3aa: ASIPRAGTHEQY

j_gene: TRBJ2-5
v_gene: TRBV7-8
CDR3aa: ASSLGTGGGPQTQY

j_gene: TRBJ2-7
v_gene: TRBV9
CDR3aa: ASSVEWGGFEQY

j_gene: TRBJ2-4
v_gene: TRBV28
CDR3aa: ASSSSLIIAKNIQY

j_gene: TRBJ2-7
v_gene: TRBV7-8
CDR3aa: ASSLGIGGEQY

j_gene: TRBJ2-3
v_gene: TRBV6-1
CDR3aa: ASSEAGLAGADTQY

j_gene: TRBJ2-3
v_gene: TRBV27
CDR3aa: ASSLLGAGGYTDTQY

j_gene: TRBJ1-2
v_gene: TRBV15
CDR3aa: ATSRGVQGSNGYT

j_gene: TRBJ2-1
v_gene: TRBV4-3
CDR3aa: ASSQDVPRQAAEQF

j_gene: TRBJ2-1
v_gene: TRBV7-6
CDR3aa: ASSLAASGYNEQF

j_gene: TRBJ2-5
v_gene: TRBV12-5
CDR3aa: ASALGTSGRARYRETQY

j_gene: TRBJ1-1
v_gene: TRBV9
CDR3aa: ASSGGTGVATEAF

j_gene: TRBJ1-5
v_gene: TRBV4-3
CDR3aa: ASSLSRAGGSNQPQH

j_gene: TRBJ2-3
v_gene: TRBV9
CDR3aa: ASSVDLGRGTDTQY

j_gene: TRBJ2-4
v_gene: TRBV27
CDR3aa: ASSSAGWGNIQY

j_gene: TRBJ2-3
v_gene: TRBV7-2
CDR3aa: ASAGDRSPWDTQY

j_gene: TRBJ2-1
v_gene: TRBV6-5
CDR3aa: AKQGVHNEQF

j_gene: TRBJ1-1
v_gene: TRBV10-3
CDR3aa: AISNTQANTEAF

j_gene: TRBJ1-4
v_gene: TRBV7-9
CDR3aa: ASPWGPDEKLF